The T cell receptor beta chain described here comes from a study of T cells of healthy individuals. TCRdb fed the 5' RACE reads into MiXCR, producing one record per CDR3 protein. Of 95,000 to 100,000 distinct CDR3 sequences listed, approximately 16% were seen once; the top ten hold 6.2%. CDR3 length equals 15 residues. Unmatched junction bases numbered 6, after V lost 4 bases and J lost 4 bases. Germline values: CDR1 SGHDN, CDR2 FVKESK. This TCR came from a human donor in good health. V usage is TRBV14 and J usage is TRBJ2-3; 9 nucleotides line up with TRBD1. The DNA for the CDR3 is TGTGCCAGCAGCCTCCGGGACAGGGAGGCAGATACGCAGTATTTT. Translating it yields CASSLRDREADTQYF.